The source of this T cell receptor beta chain is a study of T cells after yellow fever vaccination. At the level of the study: Preparation of the low-cell-number fractions used SMART-Seq v4 Ultra Low Input. Points from the study as a whole: Clonotypes found in both CD4 and CD8 compartments made up a small share. Reappearing after the booster were most of the clones from primary vaccination (about 96% CD4, 88% CD8).

For this clonotype: Its antigen remains unknown.

Germline-derived CDR1 and CDR2 are DFQATT and SNEGSKA (reference sequence). The CDR3 runs 14 residues. V gave up 5 bases and J gave up 2 bases; unmatched junction bases: 3. Conversion of TCR transcripts into cDNA relied on 5'RACE template switching, which added a universal primer site and UMIs. Via MiXCR, TCRdb re-called the 5' RACE reads, giving one row per CDR3 protein. In the table there are some 350,000 distinct CDR3 sequences, 7.5% to 9% of which are singletons. The sequence was collected from a man aged 18 to 35 who received the YFV17D yellow fever vaccine. This chain connects TRBV20-1 to TRBJ1-5, with 10 positions matching TRBD1. The sample was PBMCs, taken on the day of the first yellow fever vaccination. The CDR3 nucleotides read TGCAGTGCTGGGGGGACAGGGGGCAATCAGCCCCAGCATTTT. Translated, it gives CSAGGTGGNQPQHF.